The subject of this entry is one T cell receptor (beta chain). Its antigen is unidentified. Sequencing was performed with immunoSEQ multiplex PCR; in TCRdb, only in-frame clones are kept and a portion is missing. The sample lists roughly 34,000 clones, around 83% occurring once. This sample was taken from a study of OX40 agonist ivuxolimab in advanced cancers. Looking at the study overall: Patients undergoing dose escalation presented with hepatocellular carcinoma, melanoma, renal cell or head and neck cancer. Averaging about 60 years in age, with a range of about 23 to 80, the cohort was 65% to 85% male. Findings of the study overall: Near-lowest levels of clonal expansion characterized partial responders at 0.1-3.0 mg/kg. The mean number of expanded clones was higher in CD8+ T cells than in CD4+.

The CDR3 is 15 residues long. Trimming stripped 0 bases from V and 1 base from J, with 9 bases between. Germline-derived CDR1 and CDR2 are SGDLS and YYNGEE. The sequence derives from an adult with an advanced solid tumor such as melanoma, head and neck, liver or kidney cancer. Sequencing was performed on CD4+ or CD8+ T cells sorted from blood, taken in a trial of the OX40 agonist ivuxolimab. The chain has TRBV9 and TRBJ2-3, with D unresolved. In DNA, the CDR3 is TGTGCCAGCAGCGTAGGGAAGGTGGGCACAGATACGCAGTATTTT. The encoded protein is CASSVGKVGTDTQYF.